This TCR beta chain was identified during a study of blood T cell repertoires in COVID-19. Each participant's cohort was designated according to participant-reported clinical history. Sequencing used immunoSEQ multiplex PCR; TCRdb keeps in-frame clones, though not all of them. This sample carries fewer than 400,000 clones, about 92% of them seen once, and the ten largest clones take about a fifth. The germline CDR1 and CDR2 sequences are SGHNT and YENEEA. CDR3 length equals 14 residues. V gave up 3 bases and J gave up 2 bases; unmatched junction bases: 4. The chain recombines TRBV11-3 with TRBJ2-7, with 7 bases matching TRBD2. Source material: PBMCs or T cells enriched from blood (not recorded which). The TCR sequence derives from a woman in her twenties or thirties who had recovered from COVID-19. CDR3 loop: CASSFGGGTYEQYF. The CDR3 DNA sequence: TGTGCCAGCAGCTTTGGGGGGGGGACCTACGAGCAGTACTTC.